This entry lists 2 T cell receptor beta chains sequenced from one sample in a study of regulatory T cells in long-lasting Graves disease. CDR3-region Arm-PCR and iRepertoire HTBI primers produced the TCR beta libraries. In TCRdb, the multiplex PCR reads were re-called with MiXCR into one record per CDR3 protein. The sample lists about 470,000 distinct CDR3 sequences, 15% occurring once. Documented time point: newly diagnosed GD, antithyroid drugs for less than 3 months. PBMC-extracted RNA yielded the TCR library. Another study also made use of these data, one on T cells in Graves' hyperthyroidism and ophthalmopathy.

The source material was peripheral blood mononuclear cells (PBMCs), sampled at new diagnosis, from a patient treated with antithyroid drugs. The receptors stem from a woman aged 25 to 39 with Graves disease.

The rearrangement joins TRBV28 to TRBJ1-2; 7 bases are a match to TRBD1. Trimming removed 10 bases from V and 4 bases from J; junction bases left unmatched: 6. Germline CDR1 MDHEN, CDR2 SYDVKM. The CDR3 has 12 amino acids. The CDR3 sequence: CATRDSLYGYTF. CDR3 DNA: TGTGCCACTCGGGACAGCCTCTATGGCTACACCTTC.

This clonotype appeared many times. The rearrangement uses TRBV6-5 and TRBJ1-5, with D possibly being TRBD1 (5 bases). The CDR3 spans 15 residues. From germline, CDR1 is MNHEY and CDR2 SVGAGI. Trimming shortened V by 0 bases and J by 3 bases, and 9 bases separated the two germline ends. CDR3 in amino acids: CASSYSGRDNQPQHF. Here the CDR3 DNA reads TGTGCCAGCAGTTACTCTGGCAGGGACAATCAGCCCCAGCATTTT.